One and the same sample provided the 20 T cell receptor beta chains below, sequenced in a study of regulatory T cells in long-lasting Graves disease. Time point indicated: newly diagnosed GD, antithyroid drugs for less than 3 months. PBMC-extracted RNA yielded the TCR library. TCR beta libraries were built with iRepertoire HTBI primers and Arm-PCR of CDR3 regions. TCRdb re-analysed the multiplex PCR reads in MiXCR, keeping a single row per CDR3 protein. The table has about 520,000 distinct CDR3 sequences, 9.5% to 15% seen once. These records were also assigned to another study, of T cells in Graves' hyperthyroidism and ophthalmopathy.

Sequenced here: peripheral blood mononuclear cells (PBMCs), sampled at new diagnosis, from a patient treated with antithyroid drugs. The source of these receptors is a woman in her 30s with Graves disease.

The chain joins TRBV7-9 to TRBJ2-7; a possible D gene is TRBD1 (6 bases). Germline V gene data show CDR1 as SEHNR and CDR2 as FQNEAQ (reference sequence). The V gene lost 2 bases and the J gene lost 3 bases, with 14 bases spanning the gap. This CDR3 spans 15 amino acids. The CDR3 DNA reads TGTGCCAGCAGCTTATCCCACACAGGGCGCTACGAGCAGTACTTC. Its translation: CASSLSHTGRYEQYF.

For this clonotype: This clone may be a read error of a much larger clone one base away. CDR3 in amino acids: CDSSLSGGSYYNEQFF. The CDR3 coding sequence is TGTGACAGCAGTTTATCTGGCGGGAGCTACTACAATGAGCAGTTCTTC. The V gene is TRBV27, the J gene TRBJ2-1; 7 bases are a match to TRBD2. Per the germline V gene, CDR1 is MNHEY and CDR2 is SMNVEV (reference sequence). The CDR3 runs 16 residues.

Only a few counts were recorded for this clonotype. V and J are TRBV9 and TRBJ1-3; tentative D call: TRBD1 (6 bases). The germline V gene encodes CDR1 SGDLS and CDR2 YYNGEE. Trimming cost V 3 bases and J 0 bases, with 10 bases left between them. The CDR3 is 15 residues long. CDR3: CASSAQGYSGNTIYF. The CDR3 DNA follows: TGTGCCAGCAGCGCGCAGGGGTACTCTGGAAACACCATATATTTT.

The J gene is TRBJ1-2, the V gene TRBV7-2; perhaps TRBD1 as D (6 bases). The CDR3 spans 15 residues. The V end was cut by 5 bases, the J end by 3 bases, with 16 bases between. CDR1 is SGHTA and CDR2 is FQGNSA in the germline V gene. The CDR3 region is CASSPRSAGDYGYTF. DNA for the CDR3: TGTGCCAGCAGCCCTAGGTCCGCAGGGGACTATGGCTACACCTTC.

The chain has TRBV12-3 or TRBV12-4 and TRBJ1-2, with D maybe TRBD1 (5 bases). V gave up 2 bases and J gave up 8 bases, with 15 bases separating them. This CDR3 spans 14 amino acids. CDR3 bases: TGTGCCAGCAGTTTATACCGGGACCCCCGGGGCTACACCTTC. Its protein is CASSLYRDPRGYTF.

This clonotype was seen only a few times. V gene TRBV7-9 combines with J gene TRBJ1-5; maybe TRBD1 (6 bases). Germline CDR1 is SEHNR and CDR2 is FQNEAQ (reference sequence). The length of the CDR3 is 17 residues. Trimming removed 1 base from V and 0 bases from J, with 13 bases in between. CDR3 coding DNA: TGTGCCAGCAGCTTAGGGGCAGGGGCGCGTAGCAATCAGCCCCAGCATTTT. This codes for CASSLGAGARSNQPQHF.

This clonotype has ten or more counts. The DNA for the CDR3 is TGTGCCAGCTCACCAGATCGAGGGATCACTGAAGCTTTCTTT. The encoded protein is CASSPDRGITEAFF. V usage is TRBV18 and J usage is TRBJ1-1, with D uncertain. Germline values: CDR1 KGHSH, CDR2 LQKENI. Trimming cost V 2 bases and J 4 bases, with 11 bases left between them. This CDR3 spans 14 amino acids.

The sample holds a few counts of this clonotype. This chain connects TRBV6-4 to TRBJ2-1; weak D call: TRBD2 (5 bases). Trimming removed 6 bases at V and 10 bases at J, with 16 bases between. The CDR3 length is 13 residues. Germline values: CDR1 MRHNA, CDR2 SNTAGT. The CDR3 nucleotides are TGTGCCAGCAGCACCGGGTCCGGAGGCGAGCAGTTCTTC. It specifies CASSTGSGGEQFF.

Comments on this clonotype: A read error is the likely source, as a far larger clone sits one nucleotide away. The chain employs TRBV27 and TRBJ2-1; 13 nucleotides agree with TRBD2. There are 17 residues in the CDR3. CDR1 is MNHEY and CDR2 is SMNVEV in the germline V gene (reference sequence). This chain's CDR3 is CASTLPGLAGSYNGQFF. CDR3 nucleotides: TGTGCCAGCACCCTTCCGGGACTAGCGGGATCCTACAATGGGCAGTTCTTC.

The genes are TRBV15 and TRBJ2-7; TRBD2 matches 7 bases. The germline V gene has CDR1 LNHNV and CDR2 YYDKDF (reference sequence). This CDR3 is built from 14 residues. Germline trimming cut 5 bases from V and 5 bases from J; bases unmatched to any gene: 9. The CDR3 loop reads CATSVRGRGNEQYF. CDR3 DNA: TGTGCCACCAGCGTCCGCGGGAGAGGAAACGAGCAGTACTTC.

This clonotype was counted at least ten times. V usage is TRBV11-1 and J usage is TRBJ1-1; D might be TRBD1 (6 bases). This CDR3 is 14 amino acids long. Trimming pared 2 bases from V and 11 bases from J, leaving 18 bases between. Germline V gene data show CDR1 as SGHAT and CDR2 as FQDESV (reference sequence). CDR3 DNA sequence: TGTGCCAGCAGCTTAAACACCGGGGGCTTTGAGGCTTTCTTT. Translating gives CASSLNTGGFEAFF. Complete variable domain (other parts from reference TRBV11-1 and TRBJ1-1): EAEVAQSPRYKITEKSQAVAFWCDPISGHATLYWYRQILGQGPELLVQFQDESVVDDSQLPKDRFSAERLKGVDSTLKIQPAELGDSAMYLCASSLNTGGFEAFFGQGTRLTVV.

V is TRBV2 and J is TRBJ2-7, with TRBD2 matching over 9 bases. CDR1 is SNHLY, CDR2 FYNNEI, per germline. CDR3 length: 11 amino acids. The CDR3 bases are TGTGCCAGCAGTTCCAGCGGGAGGTCTGACGTC. Translated, it gives CASSSSGRSDV.

This clonotype was observed at least ten times. The V and J genes are TRBV20-1 and TRBJ2-3; no firm D call. The CDR3 contains 13 residues. Germline CDR1 reads DFQATT; CDR2 reads SNEGSKA (reference sequence). V lost 6 bases and J 2 bases, leaving 12 bases between the germline ends. CDR3 region: CSANLPTTDTQYF. Here the CDR3 DNA reads TGCAGTGCAAATCTTCCGACCACAGATACGCAGTATTTT.

About this clonotype itself: A read error may be the cause here, since a much bigger clone is one base away. The rearrangement links TRBV6-1 to TRBJ1-1; the D gene is possibly TRBD1 (6 bases). Trimming cost V 7 bases and J 3 bases, with 12 bases left between them. Germline CDR1 reads MNHNS; CDR2 reads SASEGT. The CDR3 runs to 13 residues. CDR3 region: CASTSSGDTEAFF. CDR3 DNA sequence: TGTGCCAGCACTTCATCAGGGGACACTGAAGCTTTCTTT.

This clonotype was counted a few times. The chain links TRBV4-1 to TRBJ1-2; tentatively, D is TRBD1 (5 bases). Germline CDR1 is MGHRA and CDR2 is YSYEKL. V was pared by 1 base and J by 3 bases, with 9 bases between. The CDR3 sequence is 14 residues long. CDR3 protein: CASSQGRDHYGYTF. The CDR3 DNA sequence: TGCGCCAGCAGCCAAGGAAGGGACCACTATGGCTACACCTTC.

In this sample, this clonotype turned up many times. This rearrangement joins TRBV19 to TRBJ2-3; D is uncertain. The CDR3 is 17 residues long. Germline V gene sequence: CDR1 LNHDA, CDR2 SQIVND (reference sequence). V was cut by 7 bases and J by 0 bases, with 20 bases left in between. The CDR3 loop reads CASTPRAWSLSTDTQYF. CDR3 coding DNA: TGTGCCAGTACCCCTCGGGCGTGGTCCCTTAGCACAGATACGCAGTATTTT.

This clonotype appeared a few times. The chain links TRBV20-1 to TRBJ1-2, with D possibly matching TRBD1 (6 bases). The CDR3 contains 17 residues. Germline lookup yields CDR1 DFQATT and CDR2 SNEGSKA (reference sequence). The germline V and J ends were trimmed by 2 bases and 4 bases, with 23 bases remaining between them. The CDR3 reads CSARRVDRKLWGYGYTF. CDR3 sequence (DNA): TGCAGTGCTAGACGAGTCGACAGGAAACTTTGGGGCTATGGCTACACCTTC.

This clonotype was seen at least ten times. The chain carries TRBV12-3 or TRBV12-4 and TRBJ2-7; D assignment may be TRBD1 or TRBD2 (5 bases each). CDR3 size: 12 residues. Trimming stripped 4 bases from V and 4 bases from J, with 8 bases between. The CDR3 region is CASSWGPYEQYF. DNA for the CDR3: TGTGCCAGCAGTTGGGGACCATACGAGCAGTACTTC.

The table lists this clonotype with many counts. The chain couples TRBV5-1 to TRBJ2-7; D is possibly TRBD2 (6 bases). Per germline, CDR1 SGHRS and CDR2 YFSETQ. The ends were cut back, 5 bases at V and 9 bases at J, with 15 bases in the middle. The CDR3 is 12 residues long. The CDR3 reads CASRFDTGAQYF. The CDR3 bases are TGCGCCAGCAGGTTCGATACGGGAGCGCAGTACTTC.

This clonotype was seen repeatedly, ten times or more. The J gene is TRBJ1-5, the V gene TRBV20-1; 11 positions agree with TRBD1. CDR3 length: 15 amino acids. The junction had 6 bases not matched to a gene; V was cut back by 4 bases and J by 4 bases. Germline loops: CDR1 DFQATT, CDR2 SNEGSKA (reference sequence). The CDR3 is CSATIGTGGNQPQHF. In DNA form, the CDR3 reads TGCAGTGCTACCATTGGGACAGGGGGTAATCAGCCCCAGCATTTT.